The sample holds one count of the clone carrying this T cell receptor (beta chain). The antigen is not known. The CDR3 contains 15 residues. Trimming cost V 5 bases and J 4 bases; bases outside gene matches: 10. The germline V gene encodes CDR1 KGHSH and CDR2 LQKENI. The data were produced by immunoSEQ multiplex PCR, yet TCRdb's version contains in-frame clones alone and is incomplete. The table has about 21,000 clones, less than 95% seen once. This sample was included in a study of PD-1 blockade in classical Hodgkin lymphoma. General study points: Relapsed/refractory patients reportedly had lower baseline diversity than newly diagnosed patients. Still unresolved is the cause of the repertoire differences, which may be disease activity or prior therapy.

As for time point: newly diagnosed, previously untreated cHL patient sample. PBMCs from untreated, newly diagnosed classical Hodgkin lymphoma were comparison samples. The genes are TRBV18 and TRBJ1-1, with 7 bases fitting TRBD1. The clonotype was recovered from a human donor with classical Hodgkin lymphoma. Specimen: peripheral blood mononuclear cells (PBMCs). Here the CDR3 reads CASSGATGTATEAFF. The CDR3 DNA follows: TGTGCCAGCTCAGGGGCGACAGGGACTGCCACTGAAGCTTTCTTT.